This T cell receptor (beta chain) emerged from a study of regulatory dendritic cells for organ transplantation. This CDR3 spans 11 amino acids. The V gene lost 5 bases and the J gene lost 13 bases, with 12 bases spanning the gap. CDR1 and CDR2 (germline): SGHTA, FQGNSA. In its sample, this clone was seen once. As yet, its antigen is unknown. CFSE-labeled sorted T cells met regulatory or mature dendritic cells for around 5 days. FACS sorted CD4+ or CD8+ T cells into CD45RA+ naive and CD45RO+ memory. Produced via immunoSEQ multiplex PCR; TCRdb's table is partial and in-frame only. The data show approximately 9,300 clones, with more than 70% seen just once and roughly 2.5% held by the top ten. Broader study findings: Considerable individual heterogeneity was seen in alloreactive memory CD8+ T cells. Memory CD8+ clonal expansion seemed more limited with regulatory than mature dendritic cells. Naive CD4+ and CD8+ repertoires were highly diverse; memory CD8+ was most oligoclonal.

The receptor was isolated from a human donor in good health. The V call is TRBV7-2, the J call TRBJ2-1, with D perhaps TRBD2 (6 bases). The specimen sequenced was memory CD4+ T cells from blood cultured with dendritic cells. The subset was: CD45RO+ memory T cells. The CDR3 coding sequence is TGTGCCAGCAGCCGGGGAGGCCCTCAGTTCTTC. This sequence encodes CASSRGGPQFF.